Listed below are T cell receptor beta chains from one sample, sequenced in a study of Ad26.COV2.S vaccination and SARS-CoV-2 variants. Profiling relied on immunoSEQ multiplex PCR, and the TCRdb table lists in-frame clones only, not all of them. This sample has about 680,000 clones, with approximately 88% found just once. The sequencing here drew on peripheral blood, taken in a trial of Ad26.COV2.S vaccine versus placebo. The source is a person between 18 and 60 years old who received the Ad26.COV2.S COVID-19 vaccine or a placebo. Each CDR3 is given with its conserved first and last residue. Each record gives: V gene, clone size, J gene, D gene, CDR3 protein, CDR3 DNA. The D gene is left open where the match is weak. Clone size appears in some rows only: once, few, many, or a class for an expanded clone.

v_gene: TRBV16; abundance: -; j_gene: TRBJ1-5; d_gene: TRBD1; CDR3aa: CASSQTGANEQGVRGNQPQHF; CDR3nt: TGTGCCAGCAGCCAGACAGGGGCAAACGAGCAGGGGGTGAGGGGCAATCAGCCCCAGCATTTT
v_gene: TRBV18; abundance: -; j_gene: TRBJ2-3; d_gene: TRBD2; CDR3aa: CASSPRLAGGSTDTQYF; CDR3nt: TGTGCCAGCTCGCCCAGACTAGCGGGAGGTAGCACAGATACGCAGTATTTT
v_gene: TRBV2; abundance: -; j_gene: TRBJ2-1; d_gene: -; CDR3aa: CASTLWRERDNEQFF; CDR3nt: TGTGCCAGCACTCTTTGGCGGGAACGAGACAATGAGCAGTTCTTC
v_gene: TRBV5-6; abundance: -; j_gene: TRBJ2-1; d_gene: -; CDR3aa: CASSGAEQTYNEQFF; CDR3nt: TGTGCCAGCAGCGGGGCCGAGCAGACCTACAATGAGCAGTTCTTC
v_gene: TRBV27; abundance: -; j_gene: TRBJ1-5; d_gene: -; CDR3aa: CASSFWGDQPQHF; CDR3nt: TGTGCCAGCAGTTTTTGGGGGGATCAGCCCCAGCATTTT
v_gene: TRBV18; abundance: -; j_gene: TRBJ1-6; d_gene: -; CDR3aa: CASSPVGESPLHF; CDR3nt: TGTGCCAGCTCACCAGTGGGGGAATCACCCCTCCACTTT
v_gene: TRBV29-1; abundance: -; j_gene: TRBJ1-5; d_gene: -; CDR3aa: CSVTGTSSGSNQPQHF; CDR3nt: TGCAGCGTTACCGGGACCTCGTCCGGGAGCAATCAGCCCCAGCATTTT
v_gene: TRBV18; abundance: -; j_gene: TRBJ1-1; d_gene: TRBD1; CDR3aa: CASSRGQENTEAFF; CDR3nt: TGTGCCAGCTCACGGGGACAGGAGAACACTGAAGCTTTCTTT
v_gene: TRBV19; abundance: once; j_gene: TRBJ2-2; d_gene: -; CDR3aa: CASSAHPGNTGELFF; CDR3nt: TGTGCCAGTAGCGCCCACCCGGGGAACACCGGGGAGCTGTTTTTT
v_gene: TRBV5-1; abundance: -; j_gene: TRBJ2-2; d_gene: -; CDR3aa: CASSLEGWNTGELFF; CDR3nt: TGCGCCAGCAGCTTGGAGGGATGGAACACCGGGGAGCTGTTTTTT
v_gene: TRBV11-3; abundance: -; j_gene: TRBJ2-1; d_gene: TRBD1; CDR3aa: CASSLEGQGFSNEQFF; CDR3nt: TGTGCCAGCAGCTTAGAGGGACAGGGTTTTAGCAATGAGCAGTTCTTC
v_gene: TRBV5-1; abundance: -; j_gene: TRBJ1-4; d_gene: TRBD1; CDR3aa: CASSWTGRATNEKLFF; CDR3nt: TGCGCCAGCAGCTGGACAGGGAGGGCAACTAATGAAAAACTGTTTTTT
v_gene: TRBV6-5; abundance: -; j_gene: TRBJ1-1; d_gene: -; CDR3aa: CASSLLGETEAFF; CDR3nt: TGTGCCAGCAGTTTACTCGGGGAAACTGAAGCTTTCTTT
v_gene: TRBV19; abundance: -; j_gene: TRBJ2-3; d_gene: TRBD2; CDR3aa: CASSIEASGRDTQYF; CDR3nt: TGTGCCAGTAGTATAGAGGCTAGCGGGAGGGATACGCAGTATTTT